These T cell receptor beta chains were read from a single sample in a study of blood T cell repertoires in COVID-19. Produced via immunoSEQ multiplex PCR; TCRdb's table is partial and in-frame only. The repertoire holds 250,000 or so clones, nearly 90% seen once, with about 2% in the top ten. Sequenced sample: peripheral blood. The receptors stem from a woman aged 60 to 75 with COVID-19, enrolled during active disease. Each CDR3 is given with its conserved first and last residue. The D gene is left open where the match is weak. Not all rows give a size; the values are once, few, many and, for expanded clones, a class.

clone size	D gene	V gene	J gene	CDR3 DNA	CDR3 protein
once	.	TRBV19	TRBJ1-5	TGTGCCAGTAGCACTACAGGTTCGGAGCCCCAGCATTTT	CASSTTGSEPQHF
few	.	TRBV5-1	TRBJ1-1	TGCGCCAGCGGGCTGACAGAGAACACTGAAGCTTTCTTT	CASGLTENTEAFF
.	TRBD1	TRBV6-4	TRBJ2-1	TGTGCCAGCAGGAACAGGGGTAGCAATGAGCAGTTCTTC	CASRNRGSNEQFF
.	TRBD2	TRBV2	TRBJ2-2	TGTGCCAGCAGTAGGACTAGCGGGGTTGGCGGGGAGCTGTTTTTT	CASSRTSGVGGELFF
.	.	TRBV3-1/TRBV3-2	TRBJ2-1	TGTGCCAGCAGCCACGACAGGTCCTACAATGAGCAGTTCTTC	CASSHDRSYNEQFF
.	TRBD1	TRBV12-5	TRBJ1-2	TGTGCTAGTGGTTTGACACGACAGGGTAACTATGGCTACACCTTC	CASGLTRQGNYGYTF
.	.	TRBV12-3/TRBV12-4	TRBJ2-3	TGTGCCAGCAGCTTCCAGCGGGATACGCAGTATTTT	CASSFQRDTQYF
.	TRBD1	TRBV7-9	TRBJ2-7	TGTGCCAGCAGCTCCGGGACAGGGGGAATCGGCGAGCAGTACTTC	CASSSGTGGIGEQYF
.	.	TRBV9	TRBJ2-1	TGTGCCAGCAGTCATACTTCGGCCTACAATGAGCAGTTCTTC	CASSHTSAYNEQFF
.	.	TRBV19	TRBJ1-2	TGTGCCAGTAGTAAAGAAGACAGGACCGGCTACACCTTC	CASSKEDRTGYTF
.	.	TRBV19	TRBJ1-5	TGTGCCAGTAGTCCAGGGGTGACGGGCAATCAGCCCCAGCATTTT	CASSPGVTGNQPQHF
.	.	TRBV6-1	TRBJ1-4	TGTGCCAGCAGTGAGCCCCAGGGAGGGGCTAATGAAAAACTGTTTTTT	CASSEPQGGANEKLFF
.	.	TRBV6-1	TRBJ2-7	TGTGCCAGCAGTGAAAGTTGGAGGGACGAGCAGTACTTC	CASSESWRDEQYF
.	.	TRBV12-3/TRBV12-4	TRBJ2-3	TGTGCCAGCAGCCGACTAGTTACAGATACGCAGTATTTT	CASSRLVTDTQYF
.	.	TRBV7-9	TRBJ2-2	TGTGCCAGCAGAAAAACACGGGACACCGGGGAGCTGTTTTTT	CASRKTRDTGELFF
.	.	TRBV12-3/TRBV12-4	TRBJ1-5	TGTGCCAGCAGTTGGGGGGGCAATCAGCCCCAGCATTTT	CASSWGGNQPQHF
.	.	TRBV7-9	TRBJ1-4	TGTGCCAGCAGCCAGGGTGGGCCGTCGGGGGGAATTAATGAAAAACTGTTTTTT	CASSQGGPSGGINEKLFF
.	.	TRBV29-1	TRBJ2-7	TGCAGCGTTGCGGAGGGACTGCTCTACTTC	CSVAEGLLYF
.	TRBD2	TRBV11-2	TRBJ2-1	TGTGCCAGCAGCCCCATTAGCGGGGGGTCGAACAATGAGCAGTTCTTC	CASSPISGGSNNEQFF
few	.	TRBV11-2	TRBJ1-1	TGTGCCAGCTCTCCTATAGTTGGAGGCACTGAAGCTTTCTTT	CASSPIVGGTEAFF
.	.	TRBV6-2/TRBV6-3	TRBJ2-7	TGTGCCAGCAGCTGGCAGGAGGTCTCCTACGAGCAGTACTTC	CASSWQEVSYEQYF
few	.	TRBV7-2	TRBJ1-6	TGTGCCAGCAGCTTACCCGCCCTTAGGACAAATTCACCCCTCCACTTT	CASSLPALRTNSPLHF
.	.	TRBV6-6	TRBJ2-1	TGTGCCAGCAGTTACTCGACTAGGGGCCATTACAATGAGCAGTTCTTC	CASSYSTRGHYNEQFF
.	TRBD1	TRBV6-6	TRBJ2-5	TGTGCCAGTGCTAGAGGACAGGGTGGCCAAGAGACCCAGTACTTC	CASARGQGGQETQYF
few	TRBD1	TRBV15	TRBJ1-4	TGTGCCACCAAGACAGGGGGCGTCGGTGAAAAACTGTTTTTT	CATKTGGVGEKLFF
many	.	TRBV5-6	TRBJ1-4	TGTGCCAGCAGCTCAGAAAAACTGTTTTTT	CASSSEKLFF
few	.	TRBV27	TRBJ2-2	TGTGCCAGCAGCCGAAAGGGGCTTTGGACCGGGGAGCTGTTTTTT	CASSRKGLWTGELFF
.	TRBD1	TRBV6-5	TRBJ2-5	TGTGCCAGCAGAGGGACAGCTCAAGAGACCCAGTACTTC	CASRGTAQETQYF
.	.	TRBV7-2	TRBJ2-1	TGTGCCAGCAGACGTCACAGAAGTGGGGAGCAGTTCTTC	CASRRHRSGEQFF
.	TRBD1	TRBV9	TRBJ1-3	TGTGCCAGCAGCGTAGGAACTGTGAGGGCGACAGGGCGAGGCTCTGGAAACACCATATATTTT	CASSVGTVRATGRGSGNTIYF
.	TRBD1	TRBV4-3	TRBJ2-1	TGCGCCAGCAGCCAATCTAGGGGGCCAGGGGAGCAGTTCTTC	CASSQSRGPGEQFF
.	TRBD1	TRBV11-2	TRBJ1-1	TGTGCCAGCAGCTCCGAATCCGGGACAGGGCGTGAAGCTTTCTTT	CASSSESGTGREAFF
.	.	TRBV3-1/TRBV3-2	TRBJ2-1	TGTGCCAGCAGCCAAGACGTGGCTAGCTCCTACAATGAGCAGTTCTTC	CASSQDVASSYNEQFF
.	.	TRBV6-5	TRBJ1-2	TGTGCCAGCAGTTCCGGGGGAGGTCGCTATGGCTACACCTTC	CASSSGGGRYGYTF
.	TRBD1	TRBV4-3	TRBJ1-4	TGCGCCAGCAGCCAAGATCAGGGGACAGGGTTCCAAAAACTGTTTTTT	CASSQDQGTGFQKLFF
.	.	TRBV6-1	TRBJ1-5	TGTGCCAGCAGTGAAGGGGCCCCGGAGGGACAGCCCCAGCATTTT	CASSEGAPEGQPQHF
.	TRBD1	TRBV18	TRBJ2-3	TGTGCCAGCTCAGGCCGGGACAGGAGCACAGATACGCAGTATTTT	CASSGRDRSTDTQYF
.	TRBD2	TRBV9	TRBJ2-1	TGTGCCAGCACCGGGGGGGTAGCCCAAATTTTCAATGAGCAGTTCTTC	CASTGGVAQIFNEQFF
.	TRBD1	TRBV25-1	TRBJ2-1	TGTGCCAGCAGTGACACAGGACAGGGGGCGCTTCTAAGTGAGCAGTTCTTC	CASSDTGQGALLSEQFF
.	TRBD1	TRBV6-5	TRBJ2-7	TGTGCCAGCAAACTTTACCGGGACAGGTACGAGCAGTACTTC	CASKLYRDRYEQYF
.	.	TRBV3-1/TRBV3-2	TRBJ1-2	TGTGCCAGCAGCCAAGTAGTCGACTATGGCTACACCTTC	CASSQVVDYGYTF
.	.	TRBV6-2/TRBV6-3	TRBJ1-1	TGTGCCAGCAGCGGCCGAAGGGGGTTGCCCACTGAAGCTTTCTTT	CASSGRRGLPTEAFF
.	TRBD2	TRBV9	TRBJ2-1	TGTGCCAGCAGCGTAGAGGCTAGCGGGGGGGCCCGGCAGTTCTTC	CASSVEASGGARQFF
.	.	TRBV6-4	TRBJ1-5	TGTGCCAGCAGTGAGGAGGATAAGCAGCCCCAGCATTTT	CASSEEDKQPQHF
once	TRBD2	TRBV7-9	TRBJ2-3	TGTGCCAGCACTCTAGCGGGGGGGTCTAGCACAGATACGCAGTATTTT	CASTLAGGSSTDTQYF
once	TRBD2	TRBV18	TRBJ2-7	TGTGCCAGCTCACCGGGGACTAGCGAACCAAGGGAGTACTTC	CASSPGTSEPREYF
.	TRBD2	TRBV5-1	TRBJ2-1	TGCGCCAGCAGCTTGGAGTCTAGCGGGGGAGCTTTCGATGAGCAGTTCTTC	CASSLESSGGAFDEQFF
.	TRBD1	TRBV5-1	TRBJ1-2	TGCGCCAGCAGCACAACAGGGGGCAGGTTGGGCTACACCTTC	CASSTTGGRLGYTF
.	.	TRBV7-2	TRBJ1-2	TGTGCCAGCAGTTTGGAAGGGATGAGGACGGGAGGCTACACCTTC	CASSLEGMRTGGYTF
.	.	TRBV27	TRBJ2-7	TGTGCCAGCAGTTTATCGGGCAGGGGATACTACGAGCAGTACTTC	CASSLSGRGYYEQYF
.	.	TRBV15	TRBJ2-7	TGTGCCACCAGCAGACGTCGCGGGGACTCCTACGAGCAGTACTTC	CATSRRRGDSYEQYF
.	.	TRBV6-2/TRBV6-3	TRBJ1-2	TGTGCCAGCAGTTACTCTACCGGGTTGGAAGGCTACACCTTC	CASSYSTGLEGYTF
.	.	TRBV5-4	TRBJ1-3	TGTGCCAGCAGCTTGGAAGGGGGGGCACTCGCCTCTGGAAACACCATATATTTT	CASSLEGGALASGNTIYF
.	.	TRBV11-2	TRBJ1-4	TGTGCCAGCAGCTCCGTTAGCTTGTGGCCTAATGAAAAACTGTTTTTT	CASSSVSLWPNEKLFF
.	.	TRBV18	TRBJ1-5	TGTGCCAGCTCATCTAGACGGGCGGGTCAGCCCCAGCATTTT	CASSSRRAGQPQHF
.	.	TRBV6-5	TRBJ1-3	TGTGCCAGCACCCGACAGCCTGGAAACACCATATATTTT	CASTRQPGNTIYF
.	TRBD1	TRBV5-6	TRBJ1-6	TGTGCCAGCAGCTGGCAGGGGGCTGCTTATAATTCACCCCTCCACTTT	CASSWQGAAYNSPLHF